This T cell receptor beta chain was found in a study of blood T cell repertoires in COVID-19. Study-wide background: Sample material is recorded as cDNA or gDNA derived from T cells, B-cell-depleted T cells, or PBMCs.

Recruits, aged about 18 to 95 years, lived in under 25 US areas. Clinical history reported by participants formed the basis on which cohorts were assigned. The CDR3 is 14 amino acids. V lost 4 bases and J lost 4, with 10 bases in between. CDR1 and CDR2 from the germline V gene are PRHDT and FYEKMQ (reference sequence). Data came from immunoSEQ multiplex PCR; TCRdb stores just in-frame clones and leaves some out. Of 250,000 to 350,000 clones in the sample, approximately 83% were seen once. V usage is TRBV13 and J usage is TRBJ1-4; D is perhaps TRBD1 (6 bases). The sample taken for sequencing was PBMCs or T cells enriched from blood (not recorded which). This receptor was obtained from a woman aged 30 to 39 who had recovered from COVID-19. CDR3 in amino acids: CASSSGTLNEKLFF. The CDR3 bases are TGTGCCAGCAGCTCCGGGACACTTAATGAAAAACTGTTTTTT.